This T cell receptor (beta chain) was sequenced in a study of blood T cell repertoires in COVID-19. CDR1 is MNHNS and CDR2 is SASEGT in the germline V gene. The CDR3 is made up of 18 amino acids. Trimming cost V 2 bases and J 5 bases, with 22 bases left between them. Clones were sequenced by immunoSEQ multiplex PCR, and TCRdb holds only the in-frame ones, with some missing. This sample has 150,000 to 200,000 clones, with around four fifths found just once. The TCR originated in a human donor in a cohort sampled during active COVID-19. The chain is built from TRBV6-1 and TRBJ2-4, with D possibly being TRBD1 (5 bases). Sequenced sample: peripheral blood. CDR3 DNA sequence: TGTGCCAGCAGTGAACTGAGGTTGGGATCCTTGGGGCAAAACATTCAGTACTTC. It yields the protein CASSELRLGSLGQNIQYF.